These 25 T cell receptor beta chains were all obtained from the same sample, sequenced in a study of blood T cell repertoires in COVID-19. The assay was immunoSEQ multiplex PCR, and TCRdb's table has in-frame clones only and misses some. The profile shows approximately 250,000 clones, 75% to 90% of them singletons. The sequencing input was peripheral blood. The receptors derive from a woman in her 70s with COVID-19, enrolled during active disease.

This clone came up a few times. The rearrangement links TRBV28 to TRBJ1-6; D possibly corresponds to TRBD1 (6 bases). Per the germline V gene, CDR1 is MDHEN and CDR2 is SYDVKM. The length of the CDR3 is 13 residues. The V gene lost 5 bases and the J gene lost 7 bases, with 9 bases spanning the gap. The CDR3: CASSTGWNSPLHF. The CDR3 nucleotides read TGTGCCAGCAGTACAGGGTGGAATTCACCCCTCCACTTT.

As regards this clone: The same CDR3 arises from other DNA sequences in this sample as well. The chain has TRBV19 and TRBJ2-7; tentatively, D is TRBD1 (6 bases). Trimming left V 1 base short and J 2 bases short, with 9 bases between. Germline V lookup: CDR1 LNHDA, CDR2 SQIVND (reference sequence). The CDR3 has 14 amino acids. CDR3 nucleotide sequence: TGTGCCAGTAGTATAGCTCAGGGGCCCTACGAGCAGTACTTC. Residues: CASSIAQGPYEQYF.

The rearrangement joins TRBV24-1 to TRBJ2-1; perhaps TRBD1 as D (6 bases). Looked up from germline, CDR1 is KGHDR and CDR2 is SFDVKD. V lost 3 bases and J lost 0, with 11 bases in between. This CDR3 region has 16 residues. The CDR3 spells CATSDPAGDSYNEQFF. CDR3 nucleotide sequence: TGTGCCACCAGTGATCCAGCAGGGGACTCCTACAATGAGCAGTTCTTC.

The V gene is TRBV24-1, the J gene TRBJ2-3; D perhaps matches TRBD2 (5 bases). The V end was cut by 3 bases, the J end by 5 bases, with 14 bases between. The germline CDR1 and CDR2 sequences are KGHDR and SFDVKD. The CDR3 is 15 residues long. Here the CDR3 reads CATSDAEPGKDTQYF. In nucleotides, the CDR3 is TGTGCCACCAGTGATGCGGAGCCCGGGAAAGATACGCAGTATTTT.

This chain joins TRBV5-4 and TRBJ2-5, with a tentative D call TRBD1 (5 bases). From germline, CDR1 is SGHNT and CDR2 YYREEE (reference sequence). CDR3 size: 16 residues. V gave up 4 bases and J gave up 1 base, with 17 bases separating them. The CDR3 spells CASSQDTSGIQETQYF. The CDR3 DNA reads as TGTGCCAGCAGCCAGGACACCTCTGGGATCCAAGAGACCCAGTACTTC.

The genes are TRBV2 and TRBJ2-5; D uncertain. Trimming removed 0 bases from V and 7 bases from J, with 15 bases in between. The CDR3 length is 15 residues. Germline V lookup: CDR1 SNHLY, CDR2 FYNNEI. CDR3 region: CASSEAGLGTGTQYF. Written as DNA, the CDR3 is TGTGCCAGCAGTGAAGCGGGTTTGGGTACGGGGACCCAGTACTTC.

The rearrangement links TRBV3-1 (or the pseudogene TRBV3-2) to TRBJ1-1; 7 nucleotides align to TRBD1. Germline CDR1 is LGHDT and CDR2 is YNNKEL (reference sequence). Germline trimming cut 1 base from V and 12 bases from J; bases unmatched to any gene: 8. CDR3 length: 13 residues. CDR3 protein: CASSQGAEGASFF. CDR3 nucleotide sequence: TGTGCCAGCAGCCAAGGGGCTGAGGGGGCGTCTTTCTTT.

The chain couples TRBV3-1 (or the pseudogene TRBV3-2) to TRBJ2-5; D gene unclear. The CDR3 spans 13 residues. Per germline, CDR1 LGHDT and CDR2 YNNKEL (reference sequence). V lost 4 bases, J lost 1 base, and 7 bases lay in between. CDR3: CASSLHTQETQYF. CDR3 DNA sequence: TGTGCCAGCAGCCTACATACCCAAGAGACCCAGTACTTC.

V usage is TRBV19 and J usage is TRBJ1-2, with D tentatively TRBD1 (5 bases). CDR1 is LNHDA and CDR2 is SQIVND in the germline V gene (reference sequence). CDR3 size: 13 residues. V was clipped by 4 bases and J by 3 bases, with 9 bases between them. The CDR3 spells CASSRTGDYGYTF. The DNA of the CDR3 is TGTGCCAGTAGTAGAACAGGAGACTATGGCTACACCTTC.

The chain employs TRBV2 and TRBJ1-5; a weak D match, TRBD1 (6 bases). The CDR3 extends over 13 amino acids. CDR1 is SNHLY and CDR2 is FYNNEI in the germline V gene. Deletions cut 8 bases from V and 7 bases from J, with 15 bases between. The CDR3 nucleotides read TGTGCCAGCCGCAGGGGCACCGACCAGCCCCAGCATTTT. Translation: CASRRGTDQPQHF. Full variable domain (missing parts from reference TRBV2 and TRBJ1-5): EPEVTQTPSHQVTQMGQEVILRCVPISNHLYFYWYRQILGQKVEFLVSFYNNEISEKSEIFDDQFSVERPDGSNFTLKIRSTKLEDSAMYFCASRRGTDQPQHFGDGTRLSIL.

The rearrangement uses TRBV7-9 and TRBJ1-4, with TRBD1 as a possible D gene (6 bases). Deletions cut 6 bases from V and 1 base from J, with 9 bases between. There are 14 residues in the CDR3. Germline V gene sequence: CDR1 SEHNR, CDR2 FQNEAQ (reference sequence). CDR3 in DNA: TGTGCCAGCAGGAAACAGGGAACTAATGAAAAACTGTTTTTT. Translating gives CASRKQGTNEKLFF.

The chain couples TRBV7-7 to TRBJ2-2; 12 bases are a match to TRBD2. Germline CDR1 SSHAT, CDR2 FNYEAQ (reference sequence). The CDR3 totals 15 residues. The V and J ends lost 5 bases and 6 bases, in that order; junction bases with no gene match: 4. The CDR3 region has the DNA TGTGCCAGCAGCCCTAGCGGGGGGGCCTCCGGGGAGCTGTTTTTT. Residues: CASSPSGGASGELFF.

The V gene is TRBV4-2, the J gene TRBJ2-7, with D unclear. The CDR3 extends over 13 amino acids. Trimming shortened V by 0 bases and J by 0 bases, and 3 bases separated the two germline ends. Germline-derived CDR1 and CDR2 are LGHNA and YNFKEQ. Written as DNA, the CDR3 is TGTGCCAGCAGCCAAGAGAGCTCCTACGAGCAGTACTTC. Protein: CASSQESSYEQYF.

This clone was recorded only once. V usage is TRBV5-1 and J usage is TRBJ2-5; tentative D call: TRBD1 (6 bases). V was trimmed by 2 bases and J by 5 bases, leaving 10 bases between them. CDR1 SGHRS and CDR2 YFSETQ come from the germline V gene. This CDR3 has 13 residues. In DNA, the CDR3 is TGCGCCAGCAGCTTTAGTAGGGGGGAGACCCAGTACTTC. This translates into CASSFSRGETQYF.

CDR3 in amino acids: CASSFEGASTDTQYF. The CDR3 DNA sequence: TGTGCCAGCAGCTTTGAGGGGGCCAGCACAGATACGCAGTATTTT. The chain is built from TRBV5-4 and TRBJ2-3; the match to TRBD1 covers 7 bases. The germline V gene has CDR1 SGHNT and CDR2 YYREEE (reference sequence). The ends lost 2 bases at V and 0 bases at J; junction bases unmatched: 3. This CDR3 comprises 15 residues.

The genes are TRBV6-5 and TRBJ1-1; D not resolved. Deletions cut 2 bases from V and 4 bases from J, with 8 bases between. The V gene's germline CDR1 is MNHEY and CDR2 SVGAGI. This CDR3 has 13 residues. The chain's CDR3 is CASSYTSGTEAFF. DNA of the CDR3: TGTGCCAGCAGTTACACTTCTGGCACTGAAGCTTTCTTT.

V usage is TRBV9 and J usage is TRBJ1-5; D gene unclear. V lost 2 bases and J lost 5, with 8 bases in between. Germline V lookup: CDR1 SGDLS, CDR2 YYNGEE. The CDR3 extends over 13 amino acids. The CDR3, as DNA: TGTGCCAGCAGCGTGAGCCTGGATCAGCCCCAGCATTTT. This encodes CASSVSLDQPQHF.

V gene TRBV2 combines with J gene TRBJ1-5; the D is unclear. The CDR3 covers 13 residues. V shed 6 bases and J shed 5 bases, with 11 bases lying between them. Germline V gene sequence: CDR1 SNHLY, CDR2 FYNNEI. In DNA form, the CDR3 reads TGTGCCAGCAGACCCGACACCTATCAGCCCCAGCATTTT. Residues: CASRPDTYQPQHF.

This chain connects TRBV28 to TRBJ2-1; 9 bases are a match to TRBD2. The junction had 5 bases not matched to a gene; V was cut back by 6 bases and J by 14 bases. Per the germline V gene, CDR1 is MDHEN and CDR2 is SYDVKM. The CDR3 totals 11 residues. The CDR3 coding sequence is TGTGCCAGCAGCTCTTGGACTAGCGAGTTCTTC. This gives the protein CASSSWTSEFF.

The CDR3 DNA reads TGTGCCAGCAGCACAGCCCCGGATGCCTACGAGCAGTACTTC. This encodes CASSTAPDAYEQYF. This rearrangement joins TRBV7-8 to TRBJ2-7; D gene unclear. Germline-derived CDR1 and CDR2 are SGHVS and FQNEAQ. The V and J ends lost 5 bases and 2 bases respectively, with 13 bases between them. The CDR3 has 14 residues.

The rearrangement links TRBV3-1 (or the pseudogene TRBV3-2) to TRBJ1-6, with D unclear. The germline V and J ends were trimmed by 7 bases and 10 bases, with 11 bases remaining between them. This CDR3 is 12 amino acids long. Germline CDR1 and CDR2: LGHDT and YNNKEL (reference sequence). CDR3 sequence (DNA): TGTGCCAGCACGGAGGGTAAGTCACCCCTCCACTTT. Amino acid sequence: CASTEGKSPLHF.

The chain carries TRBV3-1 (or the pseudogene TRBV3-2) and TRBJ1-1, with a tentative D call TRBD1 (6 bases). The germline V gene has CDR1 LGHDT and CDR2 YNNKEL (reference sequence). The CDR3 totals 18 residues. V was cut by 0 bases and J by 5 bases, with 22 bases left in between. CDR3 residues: CASSQDLGTNYLFTEAFF. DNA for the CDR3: TGTGCCAGCAGCCAAGATCTGGGGACAAACTATTTATTTACTGAAGCTTTCTTT.

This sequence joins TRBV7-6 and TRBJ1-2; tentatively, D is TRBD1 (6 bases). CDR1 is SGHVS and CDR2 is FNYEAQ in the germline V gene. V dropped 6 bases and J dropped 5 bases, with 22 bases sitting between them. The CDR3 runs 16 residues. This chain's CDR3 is CASSPEIGGEPYGYTF. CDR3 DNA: TGTGCCAGCAGTCCGGAAATAGGGGGGGAGCCTTATGGCTACACCTTC.

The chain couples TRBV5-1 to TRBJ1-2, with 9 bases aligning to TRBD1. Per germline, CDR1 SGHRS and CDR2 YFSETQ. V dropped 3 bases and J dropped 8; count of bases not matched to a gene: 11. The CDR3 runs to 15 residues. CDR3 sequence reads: CASSSSVQGARGYTF. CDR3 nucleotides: TGCGCCAGCAGCTCTTCGGTACAGGGGGCAAGAGGCTACACCTTC.

CDR3 sequence (DNA): TGTGCCAGCAGCTTTTATTCTGAAGCTTTCTTT. Protein product: CASSFYSEAFF. The chain is built from TRBV7-2 and TRBJ1-1; the D is unclear. There are 11 residues in the CDR3. V was cut by 3 bases and J by 6 bases, with 5 bases left in between. Germline CDR1 is SGHTA and CDR2 is FQGNSA.